The 20 T cell receptor beta chains below come from one sample, sequenced in a study of OX40 agonist ivuxolimab in advanced cancers. Generated by immunoSEQ multiplex PCR, the TCRdb table keeps only in-frame clones and is missing some. The table has roughly 61,000 clones, about nine tenths seen once. The sample in question was CD4+ or CD8+ T cells sorted from blood, obtained in a trial of the OX40 agonist ivuxolimab. These receptor sequences come from an adult with an advanced solid tumor such as melanoma, head and neck, liver or kidney cancer.

This clone has a single count. In nucleotides, the CDR3 is TGCGCCAGCAGTGAGTCGGGGTACGAGCAGTACTTC. Its translation is CASSESGYEQYF. The J gene is TRBJ2-7, the V gene TRBV10-2, with D uncertain. Trimming stripped 0 bases from V and 4 bases from J, with 4 bases between. Germline CDR1 is WSHSY and CDR2 is SAAADI. The CDR3 has 12 amino acids.

This rearrangement joins TRBV6-6 to TRBJ1-5; TRBD1 agrees at 10 bases. Germline CDR1 MNHNY, CDR2 SVGAGI (reference sequence). The length of the CDR3 is 14 residues. Losses at the gene ends were 6 bases for V and 6 bases for J; bases not matched to a gene: 5. Here the CDR3 DNA reads TGTGCCAGCAGCCCGGGACAGGGGATTCAGCCCCAGCATTTT. Residues: CASSPGQGIQPQHF.

V gene TRBV11-2 combines with J gene TRBJ2-3; no clear D. The CDR3 is 13 amino acids. Germline lookup yields CDR1 SGHAT and CDR2 FQNNGV. The V end was cut by 1 base, the J end by 1 base, with 3 bases between. This CDR3 is CASSLAGTDTQYF. CDR3 nucleotides: TGTGCCAGCAGCTTAGCGGGCACAGATACGCAGTATTTT.

V is TRBV9 and J is TRBJ2-5; D is uncertain. Germline V gene lookup returns CDR1 SGDLS and CDR2 YYNGEE. Trimming took off 4 bases at V and 4 bases at J, with 5 bases between the two ends. This CDR3 spans 11 amino acids. As DNA, the CDR3 is TGTGCCAGCAGCCTCGGAGAGACCCAGTACTTC. This sequence encodes CASSLGETQYF. The whole variable domain, filled in from reference TRBV9 and TRBJ2-5, reads DSGVTQTPKHLITATGQRVTLRCSPRSGDLSVYWYQQSLDQGLQFLIQYYNGEERAKGNILERFSAQQFPDLHSELNLSSLELGDSALYFCASSLGETQYFGPGTRLLVL.

The chain joins TRBV6-6 to TRBJ2-1; D assignment may be TRBD1 or TRBD2 (6 bases each). This CDR3 spans 14 amino acids. Between the trimmed V and J ends, which lost 2 bases and 5 bases, there was a span of 10 bases. CDR1 MNHNY and CDR2 SVGAGI come from the germline V gene (reference sequence). The CDR3 DNA reads TGTGCCAGCAGTTACCTCGGGGGCCACAATGAGCAGTTCTTC. Its translation is CASSYLGGHNEQFF.

The chain combines TRBV15 with TRBJ1-5; D remains unclear. The germline V gene encodes CDR1 LNHNV and CDR2 YYDKDF (reference sequence). The germline V and J ends were trimmed by 0 bases and 10 bases, with 7 bases remaining between them. The CDR3 has 12 residues. The CDR3 DNA reads as TGTGCCACCAGCAGAGATAGGCCCCCCCAGCATTTT. This translates into CATSRDRPPQHF. The full variable domain, completed using reference TRBV15 and TRBJ1-5, is DAMVIQNPRYQVTQFGKPVTLSCSQTLNHNVMYWYQQKSSQAPKLLFHYYDKDFNNEADTPDNFQSRRPNTSFCFLDIRSPGLGDTAMYLCATSRDRPPQHFGDGTRLSIL.

This rearrangement joins TRBV9 to TRBJ1-2; 8 bases are a match to TRBD1. The CDR3 consists of 12 residues. Germline lookup yields CDR1 SGDLS and CDR2 YYNGEE. The J segment lost 7 bases and the V segment lost 3 bases, leaving 2 bases of the junction unmatched. Here the CDR3 reads CASSGQGFGYTF. For the CDR3, the DNA is TGTGCCAGCAGCGGACAGGGGTTTGGCTACACCTTC.

J is TRBJ2-4 and V is TRBV19; no firm D call. Per the germline V gene, CDR1 is LNHDA and CDR2 is SQIVND (reference sequence). Trimming shortened V by 3 bases and J by 6 bases, and 6 bases separated the two germline ends. CDR3 size: 12 residues. Here the CDR3 DNA reads TGTGCCAGTAGTATTGGGGTAAACATTCAGTACTTC. Protein product: CASSIGVNIQYF.

This clone appeared a few times. V gene TRBV27 combines with J gene TRBJ1-5, with D possibly being TRBD1 (5 bases). Germline V gene sequence: CDR1 MNHEY, CDR2 SMNVEV (reference sequence). V lost 3 bases and J lost 4, with 16 bases in between. The CDR3 is 16 amino acids. CDR3: CASSFLGGMGNQPQHF. CDR3 nucleotides: TGTGCCAGCAGTTTCTTGGGGGGGATGGGAAATCAGCCCCAGCATTTT.

The CDR3 DNA reads as TGTGCTAGTGGCCCTTGGGAGTCTACATACAATGAGCAGTTCTTC. Protein: CASGPWESTYNEQFF. The V and J genes are TRBV12-5 and TRBJ2-1; possible D gene TRBD2, 5 bases. Trimming left V 6 bases short and J 4 bases short, with 16 bases between. CDR1 is LGHNT, CDR2 FRNRAP, per germline. The CDR3 spans 15 residues.

This chain joins TRBV12-5 and TRBJ2-5; D remains unclear. Trimming removed 7 bases from V and 7 bases from J, with 16 bases in between. Germline V CDR1 and CDR2: LGHNT, FRNRAP. The CDR3 contains 13 residues. CDR3 region: CASAHRPHGTQYF. Here the CDR3 DNA reads TGTGCTAGTGCCCACCGGCCCCACGGGACCCAGTACTTC.

The CDR3 protein is CASSDRTSGTDTQYF. The CDR3 DNA is TGTGCCAGCAGCGACCGGACTAGCGGGACCGATACGCAGTATTTT. The V and J genes are TRBV5-4 and TRBJ2-3; TRBD2 aligns across 12 bases. V was clipped by 4 bases and J by 6 bases; unmatched bases: 6. CDR3 length equals 15 residues. Per the germline V gene, CDR1 is SGHNT and CDR2 is YYREEE (reference sequence).

V gene TRBV7-6 combines with J gene TRBJ1-5, with D unresolved. V gave up 6 bases and J gave up 15 bases, with 18 bases separating them. The CDR3 has 12 amino acids. Germline CDR1 and CDR2: SGHVS and FNYEAQ. The CDR3 bases are TGTGCCAGCAGTTCGCTAGACCAGGCCCCGCATTTT. Translating it yields CASSSLDQAPHF.

Regarding this clone: This CDR3 is also generated by other DNA sequences in the sample. The chain uses TRBV5-1 and TRBJ2-1, with unresolved D. The germline V gene encodes CDR1 SGHRS and CDR2 YFSETQ. The CDR3 is made up of 12 amino acids. The V and J ends lost 0 bases and 4 bases respectively, with 2 bases between them. For the CDR3, the DNA is TGCGCCAGCAGCTTGGCTTACAATGAGCAGTTCTTC. Its protein is CASSLAYNEQFF.

The CDR3 here is CASSYSIGTYADTQYF. Written as DNA, the CDR3 is TGTGCCAGCAGTTACTCAATAGGGACGTACGCAGATACGCAGTATTTT. V is TRBV6-5 and J is TRBJ2-3; tentatively, D is TRBD1 or TRBD2 (5 bases each). The CDR3 is 16 amino acids. With 0 bases removed from V and 4 bases from J, the gap between germline ends came to 14 bases. Germline V gene lookup returns CDR1 MNHEY and CDR2 SVGAGI.

The rearrangement uses TRBV25-1 and TRBJ1-2; D possibly corresponds to TRBD1 (5 bases). Germline V gives CDR1 MGHDK, CDR2 SYGVNS. Between the trimmed V and J ends, which lost 2 bases and 4 bases, there was a span of 11 bases. The CDR3 has 14 residues. The CDR3 DNA reads as TGTGCCAGCAGTGAACGGGACGGTTCCTATGGCTACACCTTC. Its translation: CASSERDGSYGYTF.

V and J are TRBV4-3 and TRBJ2-1; 10 nucleotides match TRBD2. V gave up 0 bases and J gave up 2 bases; unmatched junction bases: 10. The CDR3 contains 19 residues. Germline CDR1 LGHNA, CDR2 YSLEER. CDR3 region: CASSQERAGLAITYNEQFF. Here the CDR3 DNA reads TGCGCCAGCAGCCAAGAAAGGGCGGGACTAGCGATAACCTACAATGAGCAGTTCTTC.

This chain uses TRBV13 with TRBJ2-3; D remains ambiguous. The CDR3 covers 13 residues. Trimming left V 0 bases short and J 1 base short, with 2 bases between. From germline, CDR1 is PRHDT and CDR2 FYEKMQ (reference sequence). The CDR3 bases are TGTGCCAGCAGCTTAGGGGGCACAGATACGCAGTATTTT. Residues: CASSLGGTDTQYF. Full variable domain (missing parts from reference TRBV13 and TRBJ2-3): AAGVIQSPRHLIKEKRETATLKCYPIPRHDTVYWYQQGPGQDPQFLISFYEKMQSDKGSIPDRFSAQQFSDYHSELNMSSLELGDSALYFCASSLGGTDTQYFGPGTRLTVL.

This clone was counted once. The chain joins TRBV27 to TRBJ1-4; no clear D. The CDR3 is 14 residues long. Germline assignment: CDR1 MNHEY and CDR2 SMNVEV (reference sequence). The V end lost 0 bases, the J end lost 8 bases, and 10 bases lay between the germline ends. The CDR3 region is CASSLSVVAEKLFF. As DNA, the CDR3 is TGTGCCAGCAGTTTATCTGTAGTAGCGGAAAAACTGTTTTTT. The full variable domain, completed using reference TRBV27 and TRBJ1-4, is EAQVTQNPRYLITVTGKKLTVTCSQNMNHEYMSWYRQDPGLGLRQIYYSMNVEVTDKGDVPEGYKVSRKEKRNFPLILESPSPNQTSLYFCASSLSVVAEKLFFGSGTQLSVL.

This clone was observed once. The V gene is TRBV6-6, the J gene TRBJ2-6; 7 bases match TRBD1. The trim removed 11 bases at V and 2 bases at J, leaving 6 bases unmatched. Looked up from germline, CDR1 is MNHNY and CDR2 is SVGAGI (reference sequence). The CDR3 runs 14 residues. CDR3 sequence (DNA): TGTGCCTCCCTACAGGGGACTGGGGCCAACGTCCTGACTTTC. It translates to CASLQGTGANVLTF.